The next 14 T cell receptor beta chains were all read from a single sample in a study of CD8 T cells in ankylosing spondylitis. TCRdb re-analysed the 5' RACE reads in MiXCR, keeping a single row per CDR3 protein. The profile shows a few hundred thousand distinct CDR3 sequences, under 25% of them singletons. The sample was blood, either unsorted or a sorted T cell fraction (not recorded which). The source is a female donor with ankylosing spondylitis or in good health (not recorded which).

V is TRBV20-1 and J is TRBJ1-3; D might be TRBD1 (6 bases). The length of the CDR3 is 14 residues. Germline assignment: CDR1 DFQATT and CDR2 SNEGSKA (reference sequence). CDR3 in amino acids: CSADSRRSGNTIYF. Written as DNA, the CDR3 is TGCTCGGCGGACAGCCGCCGCTCTGGAAACACCATATATTTT.

In this sample, this clonotype turned up a few times. This chain links TRBV5-1 with TRBJ2-3; 7 nucleotides match TRBD2. The V gene's germline CDR1 is SGHRS and CDR2 YFSETQ. The CDR3 loop spans 14 amino acids. The junction had 7 bases not matched to a gene; V was cut back by 3 bases and J by 6 bases. CDR3 bases: TGCGCCAGCAGCTCCAGGACTAGTTATGATACGCAGTATTTT. Translated: CASSSRTSYDTQYF.

A few counts support this clonotype. The chain couples TRBV10-2 to TRBJ2-1; D remains ambiguous. This CDR3 is 15 amino acids long. V shed 6 bases and J shed 0 bases, with 12 bases lying between them. The germline V gene has CDR1 WSHSY and CDR2 SAAADI. CDR3 nucleotides: TGCGCCAGCAGCCTAGACCTAAACTCCTACAATGAGCAGTTCTTC. Its translation is CASSLDLNSYNEQFF.

This chain links TRBV3-1 with TRBJ2-7; 8 bases are shared with TRBD2. Germline V CDR1 and CDR2: LGHDT, YNNKEL (reference sequence). Germline trimming cut 1 base from V and 3 bases from J; bases unmatched to any gene: 5. The CDR3 contains 15 residues. CDR3 sequence (DNA): TGTGCCAGCAGCCAAGGGGTTAGCGGGGACTACGAGCAGTACTTC. The encoded protein is CASSQGVSGDYEQYF.

The V call is TRBV6-5, the J call TRBJ2-5; perhaps TRBD2 as D (5 bases). Germline CDR1 and CDR2: MNHEY and SVGAGI. With 7 bases removed from V and 5 bases from J, the gap between germline ends came to 11 bases. The CDR3 runs 12 residues. Written as DNA, the CDR3 is TGTGCCAGCAAAAGAGGGTCGGAGACCCAGTACTTC. It translates to CASKRGSETQYF.

V is TRBV3-1 and J is TRBJ1-1; D not resolved. The CDR3 has 14 residues. In germline, CDR1 is LGHDT, CDR2 YNNKEL (reference sequence). V was pared by 2 bases and J by 1 base, with 8 bases between. The CDR3 bases are TGTGCCAGCAGCCAACTCTCGAGGAACACTGAAGCTTTCTTT. This encodes CASSQLSRNTEAFF. Full variable domain (missing parts from reference TRBV3-1 and TRBJ1-1): DTAVSQTPKYLVTQMGNDKSIKCEQNLGHDTMYWYKQDSKKFLKIMFSYNNKELIINETVPNRFSPKSPDKAHLNLHINSLELGDSAVYFCASSQLSRNTEAFFGQGTRLTVV.

The table lists this clonotype with many counts. V usage is TRBV7-2 and J usage is TRBJ2-1; 12 nucleotides match TRBD2. The J segment lost 9 bases and the V segment lost 4 bases, leaving 7 bases of the junction unmatched. The CDR3 consists of 15 residues. The V gene's germline CDR1 is SGHTA and CDR2 FQGNSA. CDR3 sequence reads: CASSSKTSGGREQFF. Written as DNA, the CDR3 is TGTGCCAGCAGCTCTAAGACTAGCGGGGGCCGTGAGCAGTTCTTC.

This clonotype was seen a handful of times. The chain combines TRBV10-3 with TRBJ2-3; D not certain. The V gene lost 6 bases and the J gene lost 1 base, with 8 bases spanning the gap. The germline V gene encodes CDR1 ENHRY and CDR2 SYGVKD. There are 13 residues in the CDR3. The CDR3 region has the DNA TGTGCCATCAGCGGTGCCGGCACAGATACGCAGTATTTT. It encodes CAISGAGTDTQYF.

This clonotype has a count of ten or more. The V call is TRBV20-1, the J call TRBJ2-7; 8 nucleotides match TRBD2. Germline V CDR1 and CDR2: DFQATT, SNEGSKA (reference sequence). The J segment lost 4 bases and the V segment lost 3 bases, leaving 14 bases of the junction unmatched. This CDR3 has 16 residues. The CDR3 nucleotides are TGCAGTGCTAGTGGACCCTCGGGACTAGGAACGTACGAGCAGTACTTC. It specifies CSASGPSGLGTYEQYF.

The V call is TRBV7-2, the J call TRBJ2-1; D unclear. The germline V and J ends were trimmed by 2 bases and 7 bases, with 9 bases remaining between them. This CDR3 has 13 residues. CDR1 is SGHTA, CDR2 FQGNSA, per germline. CDR3 region: CASSLPSRNEQFF. CDR3 sequence (DNA): TGTGCCAGCAGCTTACCAAGTAGGAATGAGCAGTTCTTC.

The chain employs TRBV20-1 and TRBJ1-4; the D gene is possibly TRBD1 (5 bases). The germline V gene encodes CDR1 DFQATT and CDR2 SNEGSKA (reference sequence). V lost 5 bases and J 8 bases, leaving 18 bases between the germline ends. This CDR3 is 14 amino acids long. The CDR3, as DNA: TGCAGTGCTTGGAAAGGCAGGGATGGCGAAAAACTGTTTTTT. Translating it yields CSAWKGRDGEKLFF.

For this clonotype: A read error may account for a junction end that differs from germline. The chain links TRBV24-1 to TRBJ2-3, with D possibly called TRBD1 or TRBD2 (5 bases each). CDR3 size: 14 residues. Germline assignment: CDR1 KGHDR and CDR2 SFDVKD. The chain's CDR3 is CATSEGTSTDKQYF. The CDR3 region has the DNA TGTGCCACCAGTGAGGGGACCAGCACAGATAAGCAGTATTTT.

This clonotype was seen a handful of times. V and J are TRBV18 and TRBJ2-5; 11 bases match TRBD2. The CDR3 is made up of 14 amino acids. With 6 bases clipped from V and 3 bases from J, the junction kept 3 bases outside the gene matches. Germline V gene sequence: CDR1 KGHSH, CDR2 LQKENI. The CDR3 loop reads CASSTSGREETQYF. CDR3 coding DNA: TGTGCCAGCTCCACTAGCGGGAGAGAAGAGACCCAGTACTTC.

In this sample, this clonotype turned up a few times. Here the CDR3 reads CASSVTAGGPETQYF. CDR3 in DNA: TGTGCCAGCAGCGTAACGGCGGGAGGGCCTGAGACCCAGTACTTC. The chain is built from TRBV9 and TRBJ2-5; 9 bases line up with TRBD2. The trim removed 1 base at V and 5 bases at J, leaving 6 bases unmatched. CDR3 length: 15 amino acids. Germline-derived CDR1 and CDR2 are SGDLS and YYNGEE.